This passage covers 3 T cell receptor beta chains from one sample sequenced in a study of shared clonotypes between healthy human individuals. The method was immunoSEQ multiplex PCR; TCRdb's version includes in-frame clones alone and lacks a portion of them. The data show fewer than 3 million clones, just under 95% seen once. Sequencing was done on a sample of naive CD4+ T cells from PBMCs. Regarding subset: CD45RA+ positively selected. The receptor set was obtained from a young man in good health. Some clones in this sample may be carry-over from other donors' samples.

The chain combines TRBV9 with TRBJ1-5, with TRBD1 as a possible D gene (6 bases). The CDR3 is 14 amino acids. The germline V gene has CDR1 SGDLS and CDR2 YYNGEE. Trimming removed 4 bases from V and 4 bases from J, with 12 bases in between. Here the CDR3 DNA reads TGTGCCAGCAGCCTGGACAGAGGGAATCAGCCCCAGCATTTT. Translation: CASSLDRGNQPQHF. The full variable domain, its missing parts supplied by reference TRBV9 and TRBJ1-5, is DSGVTQTPKHLITATGQRVTLRCSPRSGDLSVYWYQQSLDQGLQFLIQYYNGEERAKGNILERFSAQQFPDLHSELNLSSLELGDSALYFCASSLDRGNQPQHFGDGTRLSIL.

The chain carries TRBV19 and TRBJ1-4; a possible D gene is TRBD1 (5 bases). The CDR3 totals 15 residues. V was trimmed by 6 bases and J by 3 bases, leaving 14 bases between them. The V gene's germline CDR1 is LNHDA and CDR2 SQIVND (reference sequence). The CDR3 DNA sequence: TGTGCCAGTAGCCCAACAGGAAGCGCTAATGAAAAACTGTTTTTT. Its translation: CASSPTGSANEKLFF.

The rearrangement links TRBV6-6 to TRBJ2-2; D might be TRBD2 (6 bases). The germline gives CDR1 MNHNY, CDR2 SVGAGI (reference sequence). V shed 4 bases and J shed 6 bases, with 12 bases lying between them. The CDR3 has 14 amino acids. CDR3 region: CASSSTSPPGELFF. The CDR3 bases are TGTGCCAGCAGTTCGACTAGTCCTCCCGGGGAGCTGTTTTTT.